Listed below are T cell receptor beta chains from one sample, sequenced in a study of cytomegalovirus exposure and HLA in healthy donors. Sequencing was performed with immunoSEQ multiplex PCR; in TCRdb, only in-frame clones are kept and a portion is missing. The sample has about 240,000 clones, about 80% seen once; the top ten hold roughly 7.4%. The sample consisted of PBMCs. Receptors originate from a woman between 55 and 75 years old in good health and CMV-seropositive. The CDR3 runs from the conserved cysteine through the conserved F or W. The order of the fields is J gene, clone size, CDR3 length, D gene, V gene, CDR3 protein, CDR3 DNA. D genes are given only for firm matches. For some rows the clone size is stated as once, few or many, or as a class when expanded; others skip it.

J gene: TRBJ1-5
clone size: -
CDR3 length: 15
D gene: TRBD1
V gene: TRBV9
CDR3 protein: CASSLTGGGNQPQHF
CDR3 DNA: TGTGCCAGCAGCCTCACAGGGGGAGGCAATCAGCCCCAGCATTTT

J gene: TRBJ1-2
clone size: once
CDR3 length: 13
D gene: TRBD1
V gene: TRBV18
CDR3 protein: CASSLQGANGYTF
CDR3 DNA: TGTGCCAGCTCTTTACAGGGGGCAAATGGCTACACCTTC

J gene: TRBJ2-1
clone size: -
CDR3 length: 16
D gene: -
V gene: TRBV9
CDR3 protein: CASSPRETFGYNEQFF
CDR3 DNA: TGTGCCAGCAGCCCCCGGGAAACCTTCGGCTACAATGAGCAGTTCTTC

J gene: TRBJ2-1
clone size: -
CDR3 length: 15
D gene: TRBD2
V gene: TRBV7-2
CDR3 protein: CASSPSGRSNNEQFF
CDR3 DNA: TGTGCCAGCAGCCCGAGCGGGAGATCAAATAATGAGCAGTTCTTC

J gene: TRBJ2-5
clone size: -
CDR3 length: 14
D gene: -
V gene: TRBV7-9
CDR3 protein: CSSSLGGGLETQYF
CDR3 DNA: TGTTCCAGCAGCTTAGGGGGAGGCCTGGAGACCCAGTACTTC

J gene: TRBJ2-1
clone size: -
CDR3 length: 15
D gene: TRBD2
V gene: TRBV11-2
CDR3 protein: CASSLVGGPLNEQFF
CDR3 DNA: TGTGCCAGCAGCTTAGTGGGAGGGCCGCTCAATGAGCAGTTCTTC

J gene: TRBJ2-5
clone size: -
CDR3 length: 14
D gene: -
V gene: TRBV5-1
CDR3 protein: CASSQSGSQETQYF
CDR3 DNA: TGCGCCAGCAGCCAATCCGGGTCCCAAGAGACCCAGTACTTC

J gene: TRBJ2-7
clone size: -
CDR3 length: 11
D gene: -
V gene: TRBV20-1
CDR3 protein: CSARRGYEQYF
CDR3 DNA: TGCAGTGCTAGAAGGGGATACGAGCAGTACTTC

J gene: TRBJ2-7
clone size: -
CDR3 length: 11
D gene: -
V gene: TRBV5-1
CDR3 protein: CASRDRDEQYF
CDR3 DNA: TGCGCCAGCAGGGACAGAGACGAGCAGTACTTC

J gene: TRBJ1-1
clone size: -
CDR3 length: 14
D gene: TRBD1
V gene: TRBV6-1
CDR3 protein: CASMTDRGGTEAFF
CDR3 DNA: TGTGCCAGCATGACTGACAGGGGCGGCACTGAAGCTTTCTTT

J gene: TRBJ2-7
clone size: -
CDR3 length: 13
D gene: -
V gene: TRBV10-1
CDR3 protein: CASSVSGSYEQYF
CDR3 DNA: TGCGCCAGCAGTGTTAGCGGTTCCTACGAGCAGTACTTC

J gene: TRBJ2-5
clone size: -
CDR3 length: 14
D gene: TRBD2
V gene: TRBV9
CDR3 protein: CASSVAASGMGQYF
CDR3 DNA: TGTGCCAGCAGCGTAGCGGCTAGCGGGATGGGGCAGTACTTC

J gene: TRBJ1-2
clone size: few
CDR3 length: 13
D gene: -
V gene: TRBV5-1
CDR3 protein: CASSPMRQYGYTF
CDR3 DNA: TGCGCCAGCAGCCCCATGAGGCAGTATGGCTACACCTTC

J gene: TRBJ1-1
clone size: -
CDR3 length: 11
D gene: -
V gene: TRBV6-5
CDR3 protein: CASRNRAEAFF
CDR3 DNA: TGTGCCAGCAGGAATCGGGCTGAAGCTTTCTTT

J gene: TRBJ1-2
clone size: few
CDR3 length: 15
D gene: -
V gene: TRBV28
CDR3 protein: CASSTTGASNYGYTF
CDR3 DNA: TGTGCCAGCAGTACTACAGGCGCCTCTAACTATGGCTACACCTTC

J gene: TRBJ2-7
clone size: -
CDR3 length: 17
D gene: -
V gene: TRBV15
CDR3 protein: CATSRERWGRGSYEQYF
CDR3 DNA: TGTGCCACCAGCAGAGAGCGTTGGGGCAGGGGCTCCTACGAGCAGTACTTC

J gene: TRBJ2-7
clone size: once
CDR3 length: 11
D gene: -
V gene: TRBV20-1
CDR3 protein: CSATLSYEQYF
CDR3 DNA: TGCAGTGCCACCCTAAGTTACGAGCAGTACTTC

J gene: TRBJ1-6
clone size: few
CDR3 length: 17
D gene: -
V gene: TRBV19
CDR3 protein: CASSIDKFGGPGTPLHF
CDR3 DNA: TGTGCCAGTAGTATAGATAAGTTCGGCGGCCCGGGGACACCCCTCCACTTT

J gene: TRBJ2-1
clone size: -
CDR3 length: 14
D gene: TRBD2
V gene: TRBV7-9
CDR3 protein: CASSLSGRVDEQFF
CDR3 DNA: TGTGCCAGCAGCCTTAGCGGGAGGGTCGATGAGCAGTTCTTC

J gene: TRBJ2-1
clone size: -
CDR3 length: 14
D gene: TRBD1
V gene: TRBV9
CDR3 protein: CASSPWGTDNEQFF
CDR3 DNA: TGTGCCAGCAGCCCTTGGGGGACAGACAATGAGCAGTTCTTC

J gene: TRBJ1-2
clone size: -
CDR3 length: 14
D gene: -
V gene: TRBV18
CDR3 protein: CASSETGNFYGYTF
CDR3 DNA: TGTGCCAGCTCCGAGACAGGAAACTTCTATGGCTACACCTTC

J gene: TRBJ1-2
clone size: -
CDR3 length: 17
D gene: -
V gene: TRBV4-1
CDR3 protein: CASSQGPPPGNNYGYTF
CDR3 DNA: TGCGCCAGCAGCCAAGGCCCCCCTCCGGGTAATAACTATGGCTACACCTTC

J gene: TRBJ2-3
clone size: -
CDR3 length: 16
D gene: -
V gene: TRBV13
CDR3 protein: CASSPWGEVYIDTQYF
CDR3 DNA: TGTGCCAGCAGCCCGTGGGGCGAGGTGTACATAGATACGCAGTATTTT

J gene: TRBJ2-7
clone size: -
CDR3 length: 14
D gene: TRBD2
V gene: TRBV6-6
CDR3 protein: CASSSTSGVYEQYF
CDR3 DNA: TGTGCCAGCAGTTCGACTAGCGGGGTCTACGAGCAGTACTTC

J gene: TRBJ1-4
clone size: -
CDR3 length: 12
D gene: -
V gene: TRBV19
CDR3 protein: CASSTSNEKLFF
CDR3 DNA: TGTGCCAGTAGTACATCTAATGAAAAACTGTTTTTT

J gene: TRBJ2-1
clone size: -
CDR3 length: 15
D gene: TRBD1
V gene: TRBV6-5
CDR3 protein: CASSYSGTGSNEQFF
CDR3 DNA: TGTGCCAGCAGTTACTCTGGGACAGGGAGCAATGAGCAGTTCTTC

J gene: TRBJ2-1
clone size: -
CDR3 length: 13
D gene: -
V gene: TRBV7-3
CDR3 protein: CASSHGGDNEQFF
CDR3 DNA: TGTGCCAGCAGCCACGGGGGAGACAATGAGCAGTTCTTC

J gene: TRBJ2-2
clone size: -
CDR3 length: 14
D gene: TRBD2
V gene: TRBV5-1
CDR3 protein: CASSATGGTGELFF
CDR3 DNA: TGCGCCAGCAGCGCGACGGGAGGAACCGGGGAGCTGTTTTTT

J gene: TRBJ2-1
clone size: -
CDR3 length: 16
D gene: TRBD2
V gene: TRBV27
CDR3 protein: CASSLFRLAGGYEQFF
CDR3 DNA: TGTGCCAGCAGTTTATTCCGACTAGCGGGAGGGTATGAGCAGTTCTTC

J gene: TRBJ1-4
clone size: few
CDR3 length: 15
D gene: TRBD1
V gene: TRBV7-9
CDR3 protein: CASSFQGQTNEKLFF
CDR3 DNA: TGTGCCAGCAGCTTCCAGGGACAGACTAATGAAAAACTGTTTTTT

J gene: TRBJ2-7
clone size: -
CDR3 length: 13
D gene: -
V gene: TRBV4-1
CDR3 protein: CASSQDAGYEQYF
CDR3 DNA: TGCGCCAGCAGCCAAGATGCGGGATACGAGCAGTACTTC

J gene: TRBJ1-2
clone size: once
CDR3 length: 14
D gene: TRBD1
V gene: TRBV25-1
CDR3 protein: CASSEMGQVSGYTF
CDR3 DNA: TGTGCCAGCAGTGAAATGGGACAGGTTAGCGGCTACACCTTC

J gene: TRBJ2-3
clone size: -
CDR3 length: 10
D gene: -
V gene: TRBV5-1
CDR3 protein: CASNGATQYF
CDR3 DNA: TGCGCCAGCAACGGAGCTACGCAGTATTTT

J gene: TRBJ2-7
clone size: -
CDR3 length: 13
D gene: -
V gene: TRBV29-1
CDR3 protein: CSVLRGTAYEQYF
CDR3 DNA: TGCAGCGTTCTTAGGGGTACGGCGTACGAGCAGTACTTC

J gene: TRBJ2-5
clone size: few
CDR3 length: 15
D gene: -
V gene: TRBV9
CDR3 protein: CASSVAVGVRETQYF
CDR3 DNA: TGTGCCAGCAGCGTTGCCGTCGGAGTGAGAGAGACCCAGTACTTC

J gene: TRBJ2-1
clone size: -
CDR3 length: 15
D gene: TRBD2
V gene: TRBV6-1
CDR3 protein: CASSWTSGRGNEQFF
CDR3 DNA: TGTGCCAGCAGTTGGACTAGCGGGAGAGGTAATGAGCAGTTCTTC

J gene: TRBJ2-1
clone size: -
CDR3 length: 15
D gene: TRBD2
V gene: TRBV5-1
CDR3 protein: CASSSGLAGLNEQFF
CDR3 DNA: TGCGCCAGCAGCTCCGGACTAGCGGGGCTCAATGAGCAGTTCTTC

J gene: TRBJ1-5
clone size: -
CDR3 length: 15
D gene: -
V gene: TRBV5-4
CDR3 protein: CASSFGTKSNQPQHF
CDR3 DNA: TGTGCCAGCAGCTTTGGGACAAAAAGCAATCAGCCCCAGCATTTT

J gene: TRBJ1-1
clone size: -
CDR3 length: 13
D gene: -
V gene: TRBV30
CDR3 protein: CAWSEDSYTEAFF
CDR3 DNA: TGTGCCTGGAGTGAGGACTCTTACACTGAAGCTTTCTTT

J gene: TRBJ1-5
clone size: -
CDR3 length: 14
D gene: -
V gene: TRBV18
CDR3 protein: CASSLGVSNQPQHF
CDR3 DNA: TGTGCCAGCTCACTAGGGGTGAGCAATCAGCCCCAGCATTTT

J gene: TRBJ2-4
clone size: -
CDR3 length: 15
D gene: TRBD1
V gene: TRBV5-1
CDR3 protein: CASSLAQQGANIQYF
CDR3 DNA: TGCGCCAGCAGCTTGGCCCAACAGGGGGCGAACATTCAGTACTTC

J gene: TRBJ1-2
clone size: -
CDR3 length: 13
D gene: -
V gene: TRBV15
CDR3 protein: CATSRGGNYGYTF
CDR3 DNA: TGTGCCACCAGCAGGGGGGGGAACTATGGCTACACCTTC

J gene: TRBJ2-1
clone size: few
CDR3 length: 15
D gene: TRBD2
V gene: TRBV9
CDR3 protein: CASSVAASGNYEQFF
CDR3 DNA: TGTGCCAGCAGCGTAGCGGCTAGCGGGAACTATGAGCAGTTCTTC

J gene: TRBJ1-1
clone size: -
CDR3 length: 15
D gene: TRBD1
V gene: TRBV6-6
CDR3 protein: CASSYPGQGNTEAFF
CDR3 DNA: TGTGCCAGCAGTTACCCGGGACAGGGGAACACTGAAGCTTTCTTT

J gene: TRBJ2-5
clone size: few
CDR3 length: 15
D gene: TRBD1
V gene: TRBV7-8
CDR3 protein: CASSPGTGGEEAQYF
CDR3 DNA: TGTGCCAGCAGCCCCGGGACAGGAGGGGAGGAGGCCCAGTACTTC

J gene: TRBJ2-4
clone size: -
CDR3 length: 15
D gene: TRBD1
V gene: TRBV6-5
CDR3 protein: CASRGDRGLLNIQYF
CDR3 DNA: TGTGCCAGCAGGGGGGACAGGGGGCTCTTAAACATTCAGTACTTC

J gene: TRBJ1-5
clone size: -
CDR3 length: 14
D gene: -
V gene: TRBV7-9
CDR3 protein: CASSLGAGDQPQHF
CDR3 DNA: TGTGCCAGCAGCCTGGGGGCAGGGGATCAGCCCCAGCATTTT

J gene: TRBJ2-5
clone size: -
CDR3 length: 14
D gene: TRBD2
V gene: TRBV28
CDR3 protein: CASSLSGRMETQYF
CDR3 DNA: TGTGCCAGCAGTTTAAGCGGGAGAATGGAGACCCAGTACTTC

J gene: TRBJ2-1
clone size: -
CDR3 length: 11
D gene: -
V gene: TRBV28
CDR3 protein: CASSQYNEQFF
CDR3 DNA: TGTGCCAGCAGCCAATACAATGAGCAGTTCTTC

J gene: TRBJ2-1
clone size: -
CDR3 length: 17
D gene: -
V gene: TRBV19
CDR3 protein: CASSTRGYASSYNEQFF
CDR3 DNA: TGTGCCAGTAGTACCCGGGGGTACGCGAGCTCCTACAATGAGCAGTTCTTC

J gene: TRBJ2-3
clone size: -
CDR3 length: 14
D gene: TRBD1
V gene: TRBV7-9
CDR3 protein: CASTKGAGTDTQYF
CDR3 DNA: TGTGCCAGCACCAAGGGGGCCGGCACAGATACGCAGTATTTT

J gene: TRBJ2-7
clone size: -
CDR3 length: 15
D gene: TRBD1
V gene: TRBV10-2
CDR3 protein: CASSDGTGGAYEQYF
CDR3 DNA: TGCGCCAGCAGTGACGGGACAGGGGGCGCCTACGAGCAGTACTTC

J gene: TRBJ2-1
clone size: -
CDR3 length: 14
D gene: -
V gene: TRBV5-1
CDR3 protein: CASSPGSLYDEQFF
CDR3 DNA: TGCGCCAGCAGCCCCGGGAGTCTCTACGATGAGCAGTTCTTC

J gene: TRBJ2-7
clone size: few
CDR3 length: 18
D gene: TRBD2
V gene: TRBV5-6
CDR3 protein: CASSPGGWRPSGIHEQYF
CDR3 DNA: TGTGCCAGCAGCCCCGGGGGGTGGCGGCCGTCCGGGATCCACGAGCAGTACTTC

J gene: TRBJ2-3
clone size: -
CDR3 length: 12
D gene: -
V gene: TRBV28
CDR3 protein: CASSIPGHTQYF
CDR3 DNA: TGTGCCAGCAGTATCCCAGGGCATACGCAGTATTTT

J gene: TRBJ2-1
clone size: once
CDR3 length: 16
D gene: TRBD2
V gene: TRBV10-3
CDR3 protein: CAISEPTSGSYNEQFF
CDR3 DNA: TGTGCCATCAGTGAACCTACTAGCGGGAGCTACAATGAGCAGTTCTTC

J gene: TRBJ2-1
clone size: -
CDR3 length: 16
D gene: TRBD2
V gene: TRBV11-2
CDR3 protein: CASSLGLAGSYNEQFF
CDR3 DNA: TGTGCCAGCAGCTTAGGGCTAGCGGGGTCCTACAATGAGCAGTTCTTC

J gene: TRBJ2-7
clone size: once
CDR3 length: 11
D gene: -
V gene: TRBV5-5
CDR3 protein: CASSLVAQQYF
CDR3 DNA: TGTGCCAGCAGCTTAGTTGCGCAGCAGTACTTC

J gene: TRBJ2-2
clone size: -
CDR3 length: 16
D gene: TRBD2
V gene: TRBV9
CDR3 protein: CASSFTGTSGRGELFF
CDR3 DNA: TGTGCCAGCAGCTTCACCGGGACTAGCGGGAGAGGGGAGCTGTTTTTT